This note documents a single TCR beta chain sequence. This may arise from a read error, as a much more abundant clone is one base away. These data belong to a study of T cells in Graves' hyperthyroidism and ophthalmopathy. The ends lost 6 bases at V and 0 bases at J; junction bases unmatched: 9. The germline CDR1 and CDR2 sequences are DFQATT and SNEGSKA (reference sequence). The CDR3 contains 15 residues. The CDR3 regions of TCR beta were amplified from RNA transcripts. The HTBI primer set drove a first-round RT-PCR of the TCR CDR3. TCRdb analysed the multiplex PCR reads with MiXCR anew, one entry per CDR3 protein. The data contain over 450,000 distinct CDR3 sequences, over 13% of them singletons.

The specimen sequenced was blood. This TCR was recovered from a woman aged 18-29 years with Graves' hyperthyroidism. This chain links TRBV20-1 with TRBJ2-3; 7 positions match TRBD1. The CDR3 DNA reads as TGCAGTGCCAGTCTAACAGGGGCGAGCACAGATACGCAGTATTTT. Translation: CSASLTGASTDTQYF.